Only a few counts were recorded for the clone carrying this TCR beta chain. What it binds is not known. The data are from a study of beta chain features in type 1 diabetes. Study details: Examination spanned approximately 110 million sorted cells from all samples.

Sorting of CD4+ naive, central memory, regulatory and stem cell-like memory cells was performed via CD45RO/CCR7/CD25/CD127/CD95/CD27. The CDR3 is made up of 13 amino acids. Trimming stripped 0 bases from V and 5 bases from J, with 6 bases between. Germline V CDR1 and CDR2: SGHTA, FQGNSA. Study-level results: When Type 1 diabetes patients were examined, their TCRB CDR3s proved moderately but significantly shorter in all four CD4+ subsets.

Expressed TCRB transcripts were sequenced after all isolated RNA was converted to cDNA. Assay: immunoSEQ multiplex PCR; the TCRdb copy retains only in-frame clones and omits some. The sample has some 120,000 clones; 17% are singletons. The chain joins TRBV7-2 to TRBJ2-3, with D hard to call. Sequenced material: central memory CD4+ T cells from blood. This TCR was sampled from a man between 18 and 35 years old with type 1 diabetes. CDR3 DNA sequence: TGTGCCAGCAGCTTAGCGTTAGGAGATACGCAGTATTTT. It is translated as CASSLALGDTQYF.